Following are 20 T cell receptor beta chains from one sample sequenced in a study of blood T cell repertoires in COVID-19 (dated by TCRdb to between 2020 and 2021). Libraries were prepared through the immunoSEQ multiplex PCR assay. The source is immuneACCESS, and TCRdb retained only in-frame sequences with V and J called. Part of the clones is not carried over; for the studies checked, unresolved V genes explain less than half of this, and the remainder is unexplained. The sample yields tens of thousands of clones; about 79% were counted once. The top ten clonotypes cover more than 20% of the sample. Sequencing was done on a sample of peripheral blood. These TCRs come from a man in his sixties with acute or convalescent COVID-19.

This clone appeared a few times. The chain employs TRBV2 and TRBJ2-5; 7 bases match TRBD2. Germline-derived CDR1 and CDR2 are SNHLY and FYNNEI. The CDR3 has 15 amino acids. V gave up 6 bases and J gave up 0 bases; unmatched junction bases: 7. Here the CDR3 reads CASRSSGAHQETQYF. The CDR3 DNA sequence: TGTGCCAGCAGATCGAGCGGGGCCCACCAAGAGACCCAGTACTTC.

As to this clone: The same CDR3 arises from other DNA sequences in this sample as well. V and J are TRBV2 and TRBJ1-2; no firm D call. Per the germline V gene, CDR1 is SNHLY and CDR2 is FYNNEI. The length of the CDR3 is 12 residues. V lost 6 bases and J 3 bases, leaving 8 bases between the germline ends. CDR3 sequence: CASRGQDYGYTF. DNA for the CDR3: TGTGCCAGCAGAGGCCAGGACTATGGCTACACCTTC.

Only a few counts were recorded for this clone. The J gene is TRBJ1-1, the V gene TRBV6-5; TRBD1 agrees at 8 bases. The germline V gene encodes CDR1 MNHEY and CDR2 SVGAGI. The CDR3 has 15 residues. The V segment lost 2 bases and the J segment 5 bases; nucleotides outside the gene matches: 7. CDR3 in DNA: TGTGCCAGCAGTTACGGGCAGGGGGCGAGGACTGAAGCTTTCTTT. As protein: CASSYGQGARTEAFF.

CDR3: CASSTRQGGNQETQYF. Written as DNA, the CDR3 is TGTGCCAGCAGCACCCGACAGGGTGGAAACCAAGAGACCCAGTACTTC. The chain combines TRBV9 with TRBJ2-5; the match to TRBD1 covers 7 bases. The trim removed 4 bases at V and 0 bases at J, leaving 9 bases unmatched. The CDR3 extends over 16 amino acids. From germline, CDR1 is SGDLS and CDR2 YYNGEE.

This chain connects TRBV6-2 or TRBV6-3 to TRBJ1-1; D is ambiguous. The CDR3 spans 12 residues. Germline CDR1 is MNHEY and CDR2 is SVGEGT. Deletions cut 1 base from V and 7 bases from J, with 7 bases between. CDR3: CASSYWALEAFF. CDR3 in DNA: TGTGCCAGCAGTTACTGGGCCCTTGAAGCTTTCTTT.

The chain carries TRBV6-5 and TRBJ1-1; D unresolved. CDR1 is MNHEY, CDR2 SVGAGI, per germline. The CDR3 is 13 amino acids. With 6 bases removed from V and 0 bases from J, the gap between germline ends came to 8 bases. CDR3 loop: CASRSLLNTEAFF. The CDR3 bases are TGTGCCAGCAGGTCCCTTCTGAACACTGAAGCTTTCTTT.

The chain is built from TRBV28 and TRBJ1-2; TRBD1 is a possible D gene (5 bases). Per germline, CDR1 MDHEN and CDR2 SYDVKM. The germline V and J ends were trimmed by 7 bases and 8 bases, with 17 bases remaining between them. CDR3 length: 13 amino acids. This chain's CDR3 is CASKAGSGGGYTF. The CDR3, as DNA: TGTGCCAGCAAGGCTGGGTCCGGGGGGGGCTACACCTTC.

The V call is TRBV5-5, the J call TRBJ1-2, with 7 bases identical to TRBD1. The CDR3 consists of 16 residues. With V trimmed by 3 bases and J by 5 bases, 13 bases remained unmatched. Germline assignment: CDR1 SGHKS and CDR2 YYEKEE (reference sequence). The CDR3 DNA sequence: TGTGCCAGCAGCTCAGGGGGGACATCTTTCGCTTATGGCTACACCTTC. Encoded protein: CASSSGGTSFAYGYTF.

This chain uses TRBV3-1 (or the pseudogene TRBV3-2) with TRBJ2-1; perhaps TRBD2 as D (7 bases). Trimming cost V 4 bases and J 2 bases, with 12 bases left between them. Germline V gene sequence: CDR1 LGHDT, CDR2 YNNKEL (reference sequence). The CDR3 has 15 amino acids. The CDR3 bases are TGTGCCAGCAGCCGGGAGGGGGGGACCTACAATGAGCAGTTCTTC. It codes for CASSREGGTYNEQFF.

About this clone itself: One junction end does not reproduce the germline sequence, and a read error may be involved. As DNA, the CDR3 is TGTGCCAGCAGTGAACAGGGGGGCAACCAGCCCCAGCATTTT. Translating it yields CASSEQGGNQPQHF. The V call is TRBV2, the J call TRBJ1-5; TRBD1 agrees at 7 bases. Germline loops: CDR1 SNHLY, CDR2 FYNNEI. This CDR3 spans 14 amino acids.

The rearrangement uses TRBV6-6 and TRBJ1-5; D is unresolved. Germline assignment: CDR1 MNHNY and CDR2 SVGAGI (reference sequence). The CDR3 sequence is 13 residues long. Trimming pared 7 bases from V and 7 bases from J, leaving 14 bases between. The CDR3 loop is CASKAGWGQPQHF. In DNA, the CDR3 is TGTGCCAGCAAGGCGGGATGGGGACAGCCCCAGCATTTT.

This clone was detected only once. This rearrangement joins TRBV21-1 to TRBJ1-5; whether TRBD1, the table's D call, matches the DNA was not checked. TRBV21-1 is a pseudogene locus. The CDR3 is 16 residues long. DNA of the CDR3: TGTGCCAGCAGCAAAACTACAGGGGGCGGCAATCAGCCCCAGCATTTT. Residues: CASSKTTGGGNQPQHF.

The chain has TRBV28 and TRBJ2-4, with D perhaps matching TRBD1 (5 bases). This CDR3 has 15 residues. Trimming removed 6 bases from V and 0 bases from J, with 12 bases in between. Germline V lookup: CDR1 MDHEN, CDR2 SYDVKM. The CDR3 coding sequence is TGTGCCAGCAGAACGTGGACACTAGCCAAAAACATTCAGTACTTC. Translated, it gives CASRTWTLAKNIQYF.

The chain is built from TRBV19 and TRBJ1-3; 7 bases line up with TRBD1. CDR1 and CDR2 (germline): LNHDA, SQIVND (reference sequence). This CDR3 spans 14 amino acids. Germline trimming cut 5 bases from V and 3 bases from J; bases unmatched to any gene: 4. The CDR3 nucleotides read TGTGCCAGTAGTTTGACAGGGTTTGGAAACACCATATATTTT. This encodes CASSLTGFGNTIYF.

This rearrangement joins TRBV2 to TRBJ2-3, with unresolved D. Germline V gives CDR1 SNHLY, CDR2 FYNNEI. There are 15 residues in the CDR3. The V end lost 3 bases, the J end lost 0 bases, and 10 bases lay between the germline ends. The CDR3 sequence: CASSDAATSTDTQYF. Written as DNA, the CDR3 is TGTGCCAGCAGTGATGCAGCGACTAGCACAGATACGCAGTATTTT.

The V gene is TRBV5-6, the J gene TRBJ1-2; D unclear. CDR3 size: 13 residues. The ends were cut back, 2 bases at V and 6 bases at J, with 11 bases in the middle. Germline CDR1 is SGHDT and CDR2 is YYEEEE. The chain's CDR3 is CASSFSRSDGYTF. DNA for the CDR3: TGTGCCAGCAGCTTCTCACGTTCGGATGGCTACACCTTC.

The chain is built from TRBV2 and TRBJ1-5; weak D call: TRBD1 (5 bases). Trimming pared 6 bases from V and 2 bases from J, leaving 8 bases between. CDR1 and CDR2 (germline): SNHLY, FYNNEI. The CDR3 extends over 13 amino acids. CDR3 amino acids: CASSEQGNQPQHF. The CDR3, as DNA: TGTGCCAGCAGCGAACAGGGCAATCAGCCCCAGCATTTT.

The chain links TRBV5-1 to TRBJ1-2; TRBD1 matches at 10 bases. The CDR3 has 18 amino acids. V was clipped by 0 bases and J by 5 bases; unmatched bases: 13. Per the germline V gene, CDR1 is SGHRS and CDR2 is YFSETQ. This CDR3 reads CASSLEVGQGPGRYGYTF. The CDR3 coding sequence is TGCGCCAGCAGCTTGGAGGTGGGACAGGGGCCGGGGAGGTATGGCTACACCTTC.

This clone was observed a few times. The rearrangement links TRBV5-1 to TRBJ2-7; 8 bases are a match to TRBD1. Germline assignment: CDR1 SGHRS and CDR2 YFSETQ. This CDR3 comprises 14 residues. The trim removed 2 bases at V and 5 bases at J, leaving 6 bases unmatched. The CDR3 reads CASSFRGRFDEQYF. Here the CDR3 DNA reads TGCGCCAGCAGCTTCAGGGGGCGCTTCGACGAGCAGTACTTC.

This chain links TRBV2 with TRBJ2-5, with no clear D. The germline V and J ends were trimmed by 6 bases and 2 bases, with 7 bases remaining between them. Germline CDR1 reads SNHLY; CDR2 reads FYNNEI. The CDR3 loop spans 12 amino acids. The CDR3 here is CASSQTQETQYF. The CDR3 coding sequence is TGTGCCAGCAGCCAGACACAAGAGACCCAGTACTTC.